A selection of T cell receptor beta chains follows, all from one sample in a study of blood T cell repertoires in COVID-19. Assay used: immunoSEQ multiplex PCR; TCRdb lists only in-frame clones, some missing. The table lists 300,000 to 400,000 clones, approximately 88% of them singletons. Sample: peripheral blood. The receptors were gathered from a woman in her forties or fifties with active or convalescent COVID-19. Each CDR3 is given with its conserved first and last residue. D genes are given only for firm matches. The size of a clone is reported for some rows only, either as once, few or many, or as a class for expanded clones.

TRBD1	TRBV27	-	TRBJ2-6	CASSRGTGGTGANVLTF	TGTGCCAGCAGTAGAGGGACAGGTGGAACTGGGGCCAACGTCCTGACTTTC
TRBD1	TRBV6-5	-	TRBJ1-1	CASRTGAMNTEAFF	TGTGCCAGCAGGACAGGGGCTATGAACACTGAAGCTTTCTTT
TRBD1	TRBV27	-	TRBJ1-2	CASSYQGALPYGYTF	TGTGCCAGCAGTTATCAGGGGGCTTTGCCCTATGGCTACACCTTC
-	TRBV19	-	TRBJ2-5	CASRGTLQETQYF	TGTGCCAGTAGGGGGACACTTCAAGAGACCCAGTACTTC
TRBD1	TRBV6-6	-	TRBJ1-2	CASSYGQGGNYGYTF	TGTGCCAGCAGTTACGGGCAGGGGGGTAACTATGGCTACACCTTC
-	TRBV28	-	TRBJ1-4	CASSPRGTANEKLFF	TGTGCCAGCAGCCCTAGGGGTACTGCTAATGAAAAACTGTTTTTT
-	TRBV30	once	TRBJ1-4	CAWSWGATNEKLFF	TGTGCCTGGAGTTGGGGGGCAACTAATGAAAAACTGTTTTTT
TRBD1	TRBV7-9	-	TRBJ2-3	CASSFTRGQEDTQYF	TGTGCCAGCAGCTTCACGAGGGGGCAGGAAGATACGCAGTATTTT
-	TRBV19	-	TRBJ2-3	CASSPPRQGPGADTQYF	TGTGCCAGTAGTCCTCCCCGGCAGGGCCCAGGGGCAGATACGCAGTATTTT
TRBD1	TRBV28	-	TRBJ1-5	CASSLGQGNQPQHF	TGTGCCAGCAGTTTAGGACAGGGCAATCAGCCCCAGCATTTT
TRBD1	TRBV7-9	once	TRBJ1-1	CASSSPRDRELMNTEAFF	TGTGCCAGCAGCTCGCCCCGCGACAGGGAACTAATGAACACTGAAGCTTTCTTT
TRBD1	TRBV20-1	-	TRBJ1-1	CSASSGQGNTEAFF	TGCAGTGCTAGTTCAGGACAGGGGAACACTGAAGCTTTCTTT
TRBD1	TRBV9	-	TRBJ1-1	CASGEGDRGTAFF	TGTGCCAGCGGGGAGGGGGACAGGGGCACAGCTTTCTTT
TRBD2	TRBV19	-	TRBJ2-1	CASSIDPPGGSYNEQFF	TGTGCCAGTAGTATAGATCCTCCGGGGGGCTCCTACAATGAGCAGTTCTTC
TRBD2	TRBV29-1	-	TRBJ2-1	CSVALHDWGGYNEQFF	TGCAGCGTTGCGCTTCATGACTGGGGGGGCTACAATGAGCAGTTCTTC
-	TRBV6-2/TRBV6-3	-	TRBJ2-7	CASSYSPGGSVGYEQYF	TGTGCCAGCAGTTACTCCCCCGGAGGGAGCGTGGGATACGAGCAGTACTTC
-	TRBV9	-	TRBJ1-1	CASSVAQGGDTEAFF	TGTGCCAGCAGCGTAGCTCAGGGAGGAGACACTGAAGCTTTCTTT
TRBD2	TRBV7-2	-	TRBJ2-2	CASSLEVGGNAGELFF	TGTGCCAGCAGCTTAGAGGTGGGAGGGAACGCCGGGGAGCTGTTTTTT
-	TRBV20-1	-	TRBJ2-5	CSARGGTQYF	TGCAGTGCTAGAGGAGGTACCCAGTACTTC
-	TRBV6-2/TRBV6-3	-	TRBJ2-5	CASSGTRQETQYF	TGTGCCAGCAGCGGGACACGTCAAGAGACCCAGTACTTC
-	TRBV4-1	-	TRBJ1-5	CASSQVFGNQPQHF	TGCGCCAGCAGCCAAGTTTTCGGCAATCAGCCCCAGCATTTT
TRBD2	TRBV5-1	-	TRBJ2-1	CASSSAGGPNNEQFF	TGCGCCAGCAGCTCAGCGGGGGGGCCCAACAATGAGCAGTTCTTC